The 10 T cell receptor beta chains in this list originate from one sample, sequenced in a study of blood T cell repertoires in COVID-19. Using immunoSEQ multiplex PCR, the repertoire was profiled, and TCRdb retains in-frame clones only, with some absent. Of 300,000 to 350,000 clones listed, approximately 86% are singletons. The sequencing input was peripheral blood. These receptors all come from a man aged 18 to 30 with active or convalescent COVID-19.

This clone has just one count. The V call is TRBV7-6, the J call TRBJ2-3; 9 bases are shared with TRBD2. The CDR3 runs to 15 residues. J was trimmed by 0 bases and V by 5 bases; bases with no gene match: 3. The germline gives CDR1 SGHVS, CDR2 FNYEAQ. Written as DNA, the CDR3 is TGTGCCAGCAGCCCTAGCGGGATGAGCACAGATACGCAGTATTTT. Translated: CASSPSGMSTDTQYF.

This chain joins TRBV28 and TRBJ1-1; 7 positions match TRBD1. The germline V gene encodes CDR1 MDHEN and CDR2 SYDVKM. After removal of 5 bases from V and 5 bases from J, the junction contained 5 bases not matched to a gene. This CDR3 has 13 residues. The DNA for the CDR3 is TGTGCCAGCAGTCTTGACAGGGTGACTGAAGCTTTCTTT. This translates into CASSLDRVTEAFF.

The chain employs TRBV7-9 and TRBJ1-3; TRBD1 is a possible D gene (6 bases). Germline V gene data show CDR1 as SEHNR and CDR2 as FQNEAQ (reference sequence). The ends were cut back, 3 bases at V and 4 bases at J, with 10 bases in the middle. The CDR3 consists of 14 residues. The CDR3 DNA reads TGTGCCAGCAGCTTGCAGGGGATCGGAAACACCATATATTTT. Amino acids: CASSLQGIGNTIYF.

V usage is TRBV29-1 and J usage is TRBJ1-1, with D unresolved. The V gene's germline CDR1 is SQVTM and CDR2 ANQGSEA. The CDR3 loop spans 11 amino acids. Trimming cost V 6 bases and J 2 bases, with 7 bases left between them. CDR3 nucleotide sequence: TGCAGCGTCTCGAGAAACACTGAAGCTTTCTTT. It specifies CSVSRNTEAFF. The entire variable domain, with the rest obtained from reference TRBV29-1 and TRBJ1-1, is as follows: SAVISQKPSRDICQRGTSLTIQCQVDSQVTMMFWYRQQPGQSLTLIATANQGSEATYESGFVIDKFPISRPNLTFSTLTVSNMSPEDSSIYLCSVSRNTEAFFGQGTRLTVV.

This rearrangement joins TRBV29-1 to TRBJ2-7, with a possible D match to TRBD2 (6 bases). There are 15 residues in the CDR3. V lost 7 bases and J 6 bases, leaving 25 bases between the germline ends. Germline CDR1 is SQVTM and CDR2 is ANQGSEA. This CDR3 is CSGTNPRTAGGEQYF. CDR3 bases: TGCAGCGGGACAAACCCTAGGACCGCCGGGGGCGAGCAGTACTTC.

This clone occurred a few times. The rearrangement links TRBV29-1 to TRBJ1-1, with a weak D call TRBD1 (6 bases). The V gene lost 3 bases and the J gene lost 0 bases, with 14 bases spanning the gap. The CDR3 runs to 15 residues. Germline V gene data show CDR1 as SQVTM and CDR2 as ANQGSEA. In DNA, the CDR3 is TGCAGCGTTGAGAAGGGAGGGGGTATGAACACTGAAGCTTTCTTT. Translation: CSVEKGGGMNTEAFF.

This clone was counted between two and nine times. This sequence joins TRBV3-1 (or the pseudogene TRBV3-2) and TRBJ2-7, with 16 nucleotides matching TRBD2. The V gene end was trimmed by 3 bases and the J gene end by 6 bases; junction bases not matched to a gene: 5. In germline, CDR1 is LGHDT, CDR2 YNNKEL (reference sequence). This CDR3 is built from 16 residues. This chain's CDR3 is CASSHGTSGRASEQYF. The CDR3 coding sequence is TGTGCCAGCAGCCATGGGACTAGCGGGAGGGCTAGCGAGCAGTACTTC.

The rearrangement links TRBV2 to TRBJ1-6; TRBD1 is a possible D gene (5 bases). Germline V gene sequence: CDR1 SNHLY, CDR2 FYNNEI. The CDR3 is made up of 15 amino acids. Trimming stripped 2 bases from V and 10 bases from J, with 15 bases between. CDR3 nucleotides: TGTGCCAGCAGTGAACCCCAGGGAATAAACTCACCCCTCCACTTT. It encodes CASSEPQGINSPLHF.

V is TRBV27 and J is TRBJ1-2, with 7 nucleotides matching TRBD1. The CDR3 is 15 amino acids. Germline loops: CDR1 MNHEY, CDR2 SMNVEV (reference sequence). Losses at the gene ends were 0 bases for V and 6 bases for J; bases not matched to a gene: 7. CDR3 sequence (DNA): TGTGCCAGCAGTTTATCGACAGGGTCTATCGATGGCTACACCTTC. Translating gives CASSLSTGSIDGYTF.

The J gene is TRBJ2-5, the V gene TRBV24-1; TRBD1 might be the D (5 bases). V lost 6 bases and J lost 4, with 11 bases in between. Germline V gives CDR1 KGHDR, CDR2 SFDVKD. CDR3 size: 13 residues. CDR3 sequence: CATSRAGSETQYF. The CDR3 bases are TGTGCCACCAGTCGGGCAGGGTCAGAGACCCAGTACTTC.